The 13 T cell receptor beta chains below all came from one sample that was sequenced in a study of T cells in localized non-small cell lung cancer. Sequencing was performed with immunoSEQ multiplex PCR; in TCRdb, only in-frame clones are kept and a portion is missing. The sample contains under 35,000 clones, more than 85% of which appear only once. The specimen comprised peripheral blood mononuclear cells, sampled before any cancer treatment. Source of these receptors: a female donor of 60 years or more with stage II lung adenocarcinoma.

For the CDR3, the DNA is TGTGCCAGCAGTTACGGGAAGACCCAGTACTTC. It is translated as CASSYGKTQYF. V is TRBV6-5 and J is TRBJ2-5; D uncertain. V was shortened by 2 bases and J by 6 bases, with 4 bases between the two germline ends. This CDR3 is 11 amino acids long. Germline values: CDR1 MNHEY, CDR2 SVGAGI.

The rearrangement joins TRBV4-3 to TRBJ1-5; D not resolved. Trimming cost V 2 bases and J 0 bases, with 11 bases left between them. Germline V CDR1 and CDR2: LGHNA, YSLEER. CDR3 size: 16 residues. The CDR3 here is CASSQLRITSNQPQHF. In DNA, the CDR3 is TGCGCCAGCAGCCAACTACGGATTACTAGCAATCAGCCCCAGCATTTT.

The CDR3 sequence: CASRLGLGNTIYF. The DNA of the CDR3 is TGTGCCAGCAGGCTGGGCCTAGGGAACACCATATATTTT. This rearrangement joins TRBV28 to TRBJ1-3, with unresolved D. The V end was cut by 6 bases, the J end by 7 bases, with 13 bases between. Germline V gene sequence: CDR1 MDHEN, CDR2 SYDVKM. The CDR3 has 13 residues.

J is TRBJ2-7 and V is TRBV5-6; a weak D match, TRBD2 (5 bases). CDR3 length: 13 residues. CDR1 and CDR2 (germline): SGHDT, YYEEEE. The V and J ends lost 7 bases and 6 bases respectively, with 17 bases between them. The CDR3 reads CASHPPGIGEQYF. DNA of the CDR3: TGTGCCAGCCACCCCCCCGGGATCGGCGAGCAGTACTTC.

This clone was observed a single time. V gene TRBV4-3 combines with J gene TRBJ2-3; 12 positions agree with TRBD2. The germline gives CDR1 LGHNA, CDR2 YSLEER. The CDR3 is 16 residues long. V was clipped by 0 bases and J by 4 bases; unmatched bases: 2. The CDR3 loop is CASSQDASGRADTQYF. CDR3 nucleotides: TGCGCCAGCAGCCAAGATGCTAGCGGGAGGGCAGATACGCAGTATTTT.

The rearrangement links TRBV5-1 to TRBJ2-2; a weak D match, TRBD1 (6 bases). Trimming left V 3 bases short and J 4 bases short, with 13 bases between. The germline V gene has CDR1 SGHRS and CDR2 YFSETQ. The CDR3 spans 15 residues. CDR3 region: CASSSTGAGTGELFF. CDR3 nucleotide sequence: TGCGCCAGCAGCTCGACAGGCGCGGGCACCGGGGAGCTGTTTTTT.

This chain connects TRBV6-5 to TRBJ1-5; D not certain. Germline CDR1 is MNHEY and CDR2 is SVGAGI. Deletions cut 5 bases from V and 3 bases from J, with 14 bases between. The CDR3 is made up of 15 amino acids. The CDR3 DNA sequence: TGTGCCAGCAGTCCCCTGGGCGGGGTCAATCAGCCCCAGCATTTT. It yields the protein CASSPLGGVNQPQHF.

In nucleotides, the CDR3 is TGCGCCAGCAGCTCCGGGACTAGCGGACTCACAGATACGCAGTATTTT. Amino acid sequence: CASSSGTSGLTDTQYF. The chain combines TRBV5-1 with TRBJ2-3; 11 bases are shared with TRBD2. The CDR3 covers 16 residues. Trimming removed 3 bases from V and 2 bases from J; junction bases left unmatched: 5. In germline, CDR1 is SGHRS, CDR2 YFSETQ.

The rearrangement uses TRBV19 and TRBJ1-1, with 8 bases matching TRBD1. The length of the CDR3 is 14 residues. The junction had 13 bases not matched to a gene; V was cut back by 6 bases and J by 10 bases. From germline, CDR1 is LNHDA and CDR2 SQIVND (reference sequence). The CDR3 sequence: CASRGTGGIFVAFF. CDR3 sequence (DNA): TGTGCCAGTAGGGGTACAGGGGGAATTTTTGTAGCTTTCTTT.

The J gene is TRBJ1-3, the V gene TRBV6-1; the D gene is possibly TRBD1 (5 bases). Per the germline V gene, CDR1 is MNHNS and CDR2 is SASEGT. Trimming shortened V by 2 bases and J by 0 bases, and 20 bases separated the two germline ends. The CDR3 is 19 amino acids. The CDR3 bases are TGTGCCAGCAGTGAAACCCGCTTATACGGCAGGGACTCTGGAAACACCATATATTTT. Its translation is CASSETRLYGRDSGNTIYF.

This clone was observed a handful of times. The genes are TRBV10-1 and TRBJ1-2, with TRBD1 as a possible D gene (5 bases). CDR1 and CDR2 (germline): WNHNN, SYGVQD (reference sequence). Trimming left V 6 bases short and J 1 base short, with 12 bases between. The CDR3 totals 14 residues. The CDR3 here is CASSRDPDNYGYTF. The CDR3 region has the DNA TGCGCCAGCAGCCGGGACCCAGATAACTATGGCTACACCTTC.

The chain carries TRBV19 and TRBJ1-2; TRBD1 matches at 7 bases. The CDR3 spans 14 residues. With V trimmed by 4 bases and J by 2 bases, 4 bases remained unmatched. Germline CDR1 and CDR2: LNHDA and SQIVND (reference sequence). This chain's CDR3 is CASSRQGSNYGYTF. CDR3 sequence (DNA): TGTGCCAGTAGTAGACAGGGCAGCAACTATGGCTACACCTTC.

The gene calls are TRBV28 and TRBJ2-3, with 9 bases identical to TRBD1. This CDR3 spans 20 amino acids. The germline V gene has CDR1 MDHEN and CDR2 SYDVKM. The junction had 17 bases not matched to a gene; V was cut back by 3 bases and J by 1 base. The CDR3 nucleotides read TGTGCCAGCAGTTTTGATTTTGTCGTCACAGGGGGCATGGGCACAGATACGCAGTATTTT. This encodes CASSFDFVVTGGMGTDTQYF.